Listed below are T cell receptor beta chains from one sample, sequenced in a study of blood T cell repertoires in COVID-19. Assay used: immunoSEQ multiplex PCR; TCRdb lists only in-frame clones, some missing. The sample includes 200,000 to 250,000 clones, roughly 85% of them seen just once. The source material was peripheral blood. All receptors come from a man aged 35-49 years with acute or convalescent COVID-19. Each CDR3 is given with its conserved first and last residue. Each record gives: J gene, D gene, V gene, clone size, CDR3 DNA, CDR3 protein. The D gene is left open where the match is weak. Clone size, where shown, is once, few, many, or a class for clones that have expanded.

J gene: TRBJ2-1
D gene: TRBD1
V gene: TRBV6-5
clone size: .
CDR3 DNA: TGTGCCAGCTGGACCGGGACAGTCTACAATGAGCAGTTCTTC
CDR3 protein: CASWTGTVYNEQFF

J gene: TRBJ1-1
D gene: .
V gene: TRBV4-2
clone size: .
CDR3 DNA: TGTGCCAGCAGCCAAGAGCCCGGGAGATTCATGAACACTGAAGCTTTCTTT
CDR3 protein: CASSQEPGRFMNTEAFF

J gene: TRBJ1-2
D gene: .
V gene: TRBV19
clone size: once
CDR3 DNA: TGTGCCAGTAGTATAGGCGGGTTTGGCTACACCTTC
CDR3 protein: CASSIGGFGYTF

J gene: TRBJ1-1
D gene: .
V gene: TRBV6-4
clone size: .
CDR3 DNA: TGTGCCAGCCCCCAGGGTGAGAGCACTGAAGCTTTCTTT
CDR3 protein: CASPQGESTEAFF

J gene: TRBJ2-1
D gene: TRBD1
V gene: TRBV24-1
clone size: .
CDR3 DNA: TGTGCCACCAGGGGGGGACAGGGGGTCAATGAGCAGTTCTTC
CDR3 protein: CATRGGQGVNEQFF

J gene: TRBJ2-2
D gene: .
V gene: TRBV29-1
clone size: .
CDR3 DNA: TGCAGCGTTGTCCGGGGGTACACCGGGGAGCTGTTTTTT
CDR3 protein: CSVVRGYTGELFF

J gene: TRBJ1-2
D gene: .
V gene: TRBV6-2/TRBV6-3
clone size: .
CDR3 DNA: TGTGCCAGCAGTCAGGGGCCTTATGGCTACACCTTC
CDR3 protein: CASSQGPYGYTF

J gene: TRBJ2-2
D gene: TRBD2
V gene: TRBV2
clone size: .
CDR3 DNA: TGTGCCAGCAGTGATGTTCTCGTAGGGGAGGGGAGGACCGGGGAGCTGTTTTTT
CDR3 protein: CASSDVLVGEGRTGELFF

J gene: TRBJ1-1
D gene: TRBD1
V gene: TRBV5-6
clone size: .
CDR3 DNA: TGTGCCAGCAGCTTGGACAGGGGAATCACTGAAGCTTTCTTT
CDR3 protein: CASSLDRGITEAFF

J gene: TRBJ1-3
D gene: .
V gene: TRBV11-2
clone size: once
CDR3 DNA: TGTGCCAGCAGACTAAGCTTAGGCGCCGGAAACACCATATATTTT
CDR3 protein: CASRLSLGAGNTIYF

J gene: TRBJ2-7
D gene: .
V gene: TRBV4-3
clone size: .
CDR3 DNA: TGCGCCAGCAGCCAGGGCCTGGGGGGGCTGTCCTACGAGCAGTACTTC
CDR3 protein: CASSQGLGGLSYEQYF

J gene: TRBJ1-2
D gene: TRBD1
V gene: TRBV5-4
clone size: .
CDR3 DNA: TGTGCCAGCAGCTCCACCCAGACAGGGTCTGCGTATGGCTACACCTTC
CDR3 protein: CASSSTQTGSAYGYTF

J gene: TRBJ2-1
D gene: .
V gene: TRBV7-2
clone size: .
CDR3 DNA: TGTGCCAGCAGCTTAGTAGCCCGCTCCTACAATGAGCAGTTCTTC
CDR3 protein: CASSLVARSYNEQFF

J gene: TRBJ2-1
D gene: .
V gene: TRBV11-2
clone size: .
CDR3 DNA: TGTGCCAGCAGCTTTGGGAGCTCCTACAATGAGCAGTTCTTC
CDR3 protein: CASSFGSSYNEQFF

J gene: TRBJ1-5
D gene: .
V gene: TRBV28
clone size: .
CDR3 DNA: TGTGCCAGCATCATGGGGGGGACCCCAAATCAGCCCCAGCATTTT
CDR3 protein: CASIMGGTPNQPQHF

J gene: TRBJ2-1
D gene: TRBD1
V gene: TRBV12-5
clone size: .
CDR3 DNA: TGTGCTAGTGGCTGGGGACAGTACAATGAGCAGTTCTTC
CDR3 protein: CASGWGQYNEQFF

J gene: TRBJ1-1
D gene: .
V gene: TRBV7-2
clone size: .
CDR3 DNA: TGTGCCAGCAGCTTATTTAAGGGGGGGACTGAAGCTTTCTTT
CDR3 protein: CASSLFKGGTEAFF

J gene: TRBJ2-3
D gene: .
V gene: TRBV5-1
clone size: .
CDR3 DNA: TGCGCCAGCAGCTTGGGACTCGAAACAGATACGCAGTATTTT
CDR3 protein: CASSLGLETDTQYF

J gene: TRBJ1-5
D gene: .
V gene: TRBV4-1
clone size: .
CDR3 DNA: TGCGCCAGCAGCCAAGATGAGGATCAGCCCCAGCATTTT
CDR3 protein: CASSQDEDQPQHF

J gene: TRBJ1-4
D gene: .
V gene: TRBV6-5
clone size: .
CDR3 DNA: TGTGCCAGCAGCCTCCGGGGGGAAAAACTGTTTTTT
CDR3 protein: CASSLRGEKLFF

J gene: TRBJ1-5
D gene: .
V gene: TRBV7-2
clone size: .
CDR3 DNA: TGTGCCAGCAGACCCGGTCCCGATAGCAATCAGCCCCAGCATTTT
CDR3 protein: CASRPGPDSNQPQHF

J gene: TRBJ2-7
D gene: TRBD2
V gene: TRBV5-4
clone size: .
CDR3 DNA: TGTGCCAGCAGCCTACGGACTAGCGGGTCCTACGAGCAGTACTTC
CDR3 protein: CASSLRTSGSYEQYF

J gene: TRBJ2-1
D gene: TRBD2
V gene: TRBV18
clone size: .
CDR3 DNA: TGTGCCAGCTCACCACCCGGACTTACGAGCGGGGGGGTGGATGAGCAGTTCTTC
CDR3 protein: CASSPPGLTSGGVDEQFF

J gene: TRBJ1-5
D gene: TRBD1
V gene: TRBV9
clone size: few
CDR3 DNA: TGTGCCAGCAGCGAGGGACAGGGGGCCCTCAATCAGCCCCAGCATTTT
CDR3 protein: CASSEGQGALNQPQHF

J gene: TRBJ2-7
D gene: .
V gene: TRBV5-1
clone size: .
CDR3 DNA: TGCGCCAGCAGCTTGGCCGGAGTCAGCTCCTACGAGCAGTACTTC
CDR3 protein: CASSLAGVSSYEQYF

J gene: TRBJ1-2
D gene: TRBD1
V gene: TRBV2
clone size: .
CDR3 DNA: TGTGCCACCAGTCGGGGACAGAGCTATGGCTACACCTTC
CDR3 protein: CATSRGQSYGYTF

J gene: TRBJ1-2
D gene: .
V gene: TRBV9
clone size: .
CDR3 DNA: TGTGCCAGCAGCGTAGCTCCAGGGGCGGTCTATGGCTACACCTTC
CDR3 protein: CASSVAPGAVYGYTF

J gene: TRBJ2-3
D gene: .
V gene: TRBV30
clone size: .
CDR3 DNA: TGTGCCTGGAGTGTGGCTAGCGCTAGCACAGATACGCAGTATTTT
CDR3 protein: CAWSVASASTDTQYF

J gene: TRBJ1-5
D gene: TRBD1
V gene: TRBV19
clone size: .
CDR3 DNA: TGTGCCAGTCGTGGACAGGCGCAGGGGAGAAGCAATCAGCCCCAGCATTTT
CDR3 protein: CASRGQAQGRSNQPQHF

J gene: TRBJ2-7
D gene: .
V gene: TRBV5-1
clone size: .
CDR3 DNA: TGCGCCAGCAGCTTGGGACAGCCGCCCTACGAGCAGTACTTC
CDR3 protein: CASSLGQPPYEQYF

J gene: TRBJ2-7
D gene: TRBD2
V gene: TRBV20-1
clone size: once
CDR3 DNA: TGCAGTGCTAGTCCCCAAACTAGCGCCTACGAGCAGTACTTC
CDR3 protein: CSASPQTSAYEQYF

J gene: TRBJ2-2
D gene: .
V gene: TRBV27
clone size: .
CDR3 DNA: TGTGCCAGCAGTCATACAGGCTTAGGGACCGGGGAGCTGTTTTTT
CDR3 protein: CASSHTGLGTGELFF

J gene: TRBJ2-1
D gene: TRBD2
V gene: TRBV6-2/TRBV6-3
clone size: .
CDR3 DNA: TGTGCCAGCAGTGTAGCGGGGGGGCGCAATGAGCAGTTCTTC
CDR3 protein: CASSVAGGRNEQFF

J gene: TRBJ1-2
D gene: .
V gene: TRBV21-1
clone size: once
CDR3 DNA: TGTGCCAGCCTTTTCGGAGCAAACTATGGCTACACCTTC
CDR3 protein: CASLFGANYGYTF

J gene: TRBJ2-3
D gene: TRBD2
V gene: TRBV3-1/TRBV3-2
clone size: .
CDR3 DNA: TGTGCCAGCAGCCAAGTCCCTAGCGGGGGGCCCGATACGCAGTATTTT
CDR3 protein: CASSQVPSGGPDTQYF

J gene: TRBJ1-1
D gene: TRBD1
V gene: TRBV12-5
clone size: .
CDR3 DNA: TGTGCTAGTGGTTTGGTAATCACAGGGGCCGGGGACACTGAAGCTTTCTTT
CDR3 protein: CASGLVITGAGDTEAFF

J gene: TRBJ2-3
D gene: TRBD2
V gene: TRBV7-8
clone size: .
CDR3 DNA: TGTGCCAGCAGCTTAAGGTCTGCGGGGGGCACAGATACGCAGTATTTT
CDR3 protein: CASSLRSAGGTDTQYF

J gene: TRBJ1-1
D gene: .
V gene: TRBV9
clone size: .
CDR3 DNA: TGTGCCAGCAGCGTAGCTTTCAGGAACACTGAAGCTTTCTTT
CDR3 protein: CASSVAFRNTEAFF

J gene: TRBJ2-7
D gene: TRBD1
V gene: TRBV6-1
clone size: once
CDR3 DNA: TGTGCCAGCAGTGAAGGCAGGGGGATTGGTTCCTACGAGCAGTACTTC
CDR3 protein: CASSEGRGIGSYEQYF

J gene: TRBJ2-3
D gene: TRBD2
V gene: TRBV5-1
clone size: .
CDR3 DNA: TGCGCCAGCAGCAAATTAGCGGGGGGGCCGGCAGATACGCAGTATTTT
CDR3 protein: CASSKLAGGPADTQYF

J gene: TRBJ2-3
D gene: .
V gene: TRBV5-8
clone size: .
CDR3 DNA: TGTGCCAGCAGCCGGTACAGGCTTTCCACAGATACGCAGTATTTT
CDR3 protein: CASSRYRLSTDTQYF

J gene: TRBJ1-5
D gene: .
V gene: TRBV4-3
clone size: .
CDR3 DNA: TGCGCCAGCAGCCATAGAGGGGGGGGACAGCCCCAGCATTTT
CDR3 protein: CASSHRGGGQPQHF

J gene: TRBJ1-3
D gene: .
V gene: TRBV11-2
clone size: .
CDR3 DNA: TGTGCCAGCAGCCCGATTCGGTCTGGAAACACCATATATTTT
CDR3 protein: CASSPIRSGNTIYF

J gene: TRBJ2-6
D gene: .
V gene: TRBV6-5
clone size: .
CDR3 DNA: TGTGCCAGCAGTTTACTAGGCCCTGGGGCCAACGTCCTGACTTTC
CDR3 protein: CASSLLGPGANVLTF

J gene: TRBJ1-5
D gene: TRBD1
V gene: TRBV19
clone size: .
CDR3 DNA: TGTGCCAGTAGTATGGGGAGCCCAGGGGGAAATCAGCCCCAGCATTTT
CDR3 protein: CASSMGSPGGNQPQHF

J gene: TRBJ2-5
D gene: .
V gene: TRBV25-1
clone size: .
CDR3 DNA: TGTGCCAGCAGTGAATTTACGGGTAGTACAGAGACCCAGTACTTC
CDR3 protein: CASSEFTGSTETQYF

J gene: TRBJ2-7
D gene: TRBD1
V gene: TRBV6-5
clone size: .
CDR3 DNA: TGTGCCAGCAGTACGACAGGGGCCCGGGAGCAGTACTTC
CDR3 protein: CASSTTGAREQYF

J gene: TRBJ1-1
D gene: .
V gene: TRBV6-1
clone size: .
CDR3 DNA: TGTGCCAGCAGGCTCCGGGACTCCCGAGCTTTCTTT
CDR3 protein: CASRLRDSRAFF

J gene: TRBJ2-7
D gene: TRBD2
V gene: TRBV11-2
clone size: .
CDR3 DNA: TGTGCCAGCAGCTCCCCTAGGACTAGCGGGGTCCACGAGCAGTACTTC
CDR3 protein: CASSSPRTSGVHEQYF

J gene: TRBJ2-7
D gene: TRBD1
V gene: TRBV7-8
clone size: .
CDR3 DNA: TGTGCCAGCAGCTTATCCGACAGGGGCGAGCAGTACTTC
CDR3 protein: CASSLSDRGEQYF

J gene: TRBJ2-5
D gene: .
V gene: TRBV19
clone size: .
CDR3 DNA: TGTGCCAGTAGACCTAACGGTGCGGGTGAGACCCAGTACTTC
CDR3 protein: CASRPNGAGETQYF

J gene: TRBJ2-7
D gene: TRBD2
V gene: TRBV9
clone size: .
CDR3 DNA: TGTGCCAGCAGCTTGGGCGGGGGGAGCTCCTACGAGCAGTACTTC
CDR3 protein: CASSLGGGSSYEQYF

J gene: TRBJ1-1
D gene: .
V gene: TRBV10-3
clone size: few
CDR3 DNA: TGTGCCATCAGTGAGTCGGAGGTGACTGAAGCTTTCTTT
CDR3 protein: CAISESEVTEAFF